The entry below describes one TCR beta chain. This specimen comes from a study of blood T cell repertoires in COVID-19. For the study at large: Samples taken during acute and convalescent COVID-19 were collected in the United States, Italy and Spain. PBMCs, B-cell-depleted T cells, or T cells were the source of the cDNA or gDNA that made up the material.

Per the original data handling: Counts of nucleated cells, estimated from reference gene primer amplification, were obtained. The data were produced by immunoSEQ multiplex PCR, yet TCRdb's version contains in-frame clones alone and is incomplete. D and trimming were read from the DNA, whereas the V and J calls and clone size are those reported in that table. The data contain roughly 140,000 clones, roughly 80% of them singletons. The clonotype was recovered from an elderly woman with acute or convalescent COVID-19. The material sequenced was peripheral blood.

The CDR3 sequence is CASGGGATEAFF. CDR3 coding DNA: TGCGCCAGCGGGGGGGGAGCCACTGAAGCTTTCTTT. This rearrangement joins TRBV10-2 to TRBJ1-1, with D maybe TRBD1 (5 bases). Per the germline V gene, CDR1 is WSHSY and CDR2 is SAAADI. This CDR3 has 12 residues. V was cut by 8 bases and J by 4 bases, with 11 bases left in between.